These 17 T cell receptor beta chains came from one sample sequenced in a study of T cells in Graves' hyperthyroidism and ophthalmopathy. The source material, RNA transcripts, was used to amplify TCR beta CDR3 regions. In the first-round RT-PCR of the TCR CDR3, the HTBI primer set was used. TCRdb re-analysed the multiplex PCR reads in MiXCR, keeping a single row per CDR3 protein. Among fewer than 450,000 distinct CDR3 sequences listed, about 18% were seen once. The sample comprised blood. The receptor set was obtained from a woman aged 25 to 39 with Graves' hyperthyroidism that later progressed to Graves' ophthalmopathy.

The J gene is TRBJ1-6, the V gene TRBV20-1; tentatively, D is TRBD1 (6 bases). From germline, CDR1 is DFQATT and CDR2 SNEGSKA (reference sequence). Trimming pared 6 bases from V and 7 bases from J, leaving 13 bases between. CDR3 length: 13 residues. DNA of the CDR3: TGCAGTGCGAGGGCAGGGGCCAATTCACCCCTCCACTTT. It translates to CSARAGANSPLHF.

There are many counts of this clonotype. The chain is built from TRBV6-1 and TRBJ1-1; 7 bases line up with TRBD1. The trim removed 5 bases at V and 5 bases at J, leaving 8 bases unmatched. This CDR3 is built from 14 residues. The germline V gene encodes CDR1 MNHNS and CDR2 SASEGT. In nucleotides, the CDR3 is TGTGCCAGCAGTCCTCGACAGGGTCGAACTGAAGCTTTCTTT. It encodes CASSPRQGRTEAFF.

The sample holds many counts of this clonotype. J is TRBJ2-3 and V is TRBV6-5; 7 bases match TRBD2. Germline loops: CDR1 MNHEY, CDR2 SVGAGI. Trimming removed 0 bases from V and 1 base from J; junction bases left unmatched: 4. The CDR3 is 16 amino acids. CDR3 sequence: CASSYSFAGGTDTQYF. In nucleotides, the CDR3 is TGTGCCAGCAGTTACTCGTTTGCGGGGGGCACAGATACGCAGTATTTT.

This clonotype has at least ten counts. The gene calls are TRBV5-1 and TRBJ2-7; a weak D match, TRBD1 (6 bases). Trimming took 4 bases from V and 2 from J, leaving 16 bases between them. The CDR3 spans 15 residues. The germline V gene has CDR1 SGHRS and CDR2 YFSETQ. CDR3 region: CASSLRGDTAYEQYF. The CDR3, as DNA: TGCGCCAGCAGCCTCCGTGGGGACACGGCCTACGAGCAGTACTTC.

This chain joins TRBV28 and TRBJ1-5; no firm D call. The germline V gene encodes CDR1 MDHEN and CDR2 SYDVKM. The length of the CDR3 is 18 residues. Trimming took off 2 bases at V and 0 bases at J, with 17 bases between the two ends. CDR3 DNA sequence: TGTGCCAGCAGTTTAAGGTTCCCCCGGCGGGGTAGCAATCAGCCCCAGCATTTT. Amino acid sequence: CASSLRFPRRGSNQPQHF.

There are a few counts of this clonotype. The chain carries TRBV3-1 and TRBJ2-3; D is unresolved. The germline V gene has CDR1 LGHDT and CDR2 YNNKEL (reference sequence). The CDR3 spans 15 residues. Trimming removed 1 base at V and 2 bases at J, with 10 bases between. The CDR3 sequence is CASSQGLRNTDTQYF. CDR3 DNA: TGTGCCAGCAGCCAAGGGTTGCGCAACACAGATACGCAGTATTTT.

This clonotype was observed at least ten times. The rearrangement links TRBV12-3 or TRBV12-4 to TRBJ1-5; D remains ambiguous. The CDR3 runs to 13 residues. The V end lost 6 bases, the J end lost 4 bases, and 10 bases lay between the germline ends. The CDR3 nucleotides read TGTGCCAGCAGGGGAGAGGGTAATCAGCCCCAGCATTTT. It is translated as CASRGEGNQPQHF.

The CDR3 loop reads CASSIQGLADDEQYF. The CDR3, as DNA: TGTGCCAGCAGCATCCAGGGACTAGCGGACGACGAGCAGTACTTC. The rearrangement uses TRBV7-9 and TRBJ2-7; 11 positions match TRBD2. The CDR3 length is 15 residues. V gave up 5 bases and J gave up 5 bases; unmatched junction bases: 8. Germline values: CDR1 SEHNR, CDR2 FQNEAQ (reference sequence).

This clonotype has a handful of counts. The rearrangement uses TRBV6-5 and TRBJ2-1; TRBD2 aligns across 8 bases. Germline CDR1 is MNHEY and CDR2 is SVGAGI. V shed 6 bases and J 7 bases; nucleotides not matched to a gene: 14. The CDR3 sequence is 16 residues long. The CDR3 region is CASSLRPIGLANEQFF. The DNA for the CDR3 is TGTGCCAGCAGCTTACGTCCAATTGGACTAGCTAATGAGCAGTTCTTC.

This clonotype was picked up a small number of times. V usage is TRBV19 and J usage is TRBJ2-1, with 9 bases identical to TRBD1. V shed 4 bases and J 7 bases; nucleotides not matched to a gene: 5. The length of the CDR3 is 14 residues. Germline V gene sequence: CDR1 LNHDA, CDR2 SQIVND (reference sequence). Written as DNA, the CDR3 is TGTGCCAGTAGTAAGGACAGGGGTTTGAATGAGCAGTTCTTC. Its translation is CASSKDRGLNEQFF.

This clonotype has ten or more counts. The J gene is TRBJ1-2, the V gene TRBV28; unclear D gene. The CDR3 totals 12 residues. Germline CDR1 MDHEN, CDR2 SYDVKM. V lost 7 bases, J lost 4 bases, and 10 bases lay in between. In nucleotides, the CDR3 is TGTGCCAGCACCCCGGCAGGCTATGGCTACACCTTC. Protein: CASTPAGYGYTF.

This clonotype has a count of ten or more. This chain connects TRBV4-1 to TRBJ1-2; D gene ambiguous. The CDR3 covers 14 residues. The V and J ends lost 1 base and 7 bases respectively, with 13 bases between them. Germline V gene sequence: CDR1 MGHRA, CDR2 YSYEKL. This CDR3 is CASSQVTGFRGYTF. The DNA of the CDR3 is TGCGCCAGCAGCCAAGTTACTGGCTTTCGTGGCTACACCTTC.

This clonotype was observed at least ten times. The rearrangement uses TRBV19 and TRBJ1-1; D is unclear. The CDR3 consists of 12 residues. Germline V gives CDR1 LNHDA, CDR2 SQIVND (reference sequence). V was shortened by 6 bases and J by 0 bases, with 5 bases between the two germline ends. The CDR3, as DNA: TGTGCCAGTAGAAACATGAACACTGAAGCTTTCTTT. Residues: CASRNMNTEAFF.

This clonotype was seen a handful of times. V and J are TRBV28 and TRBJ2-5, with TRBD1 matching 7 bases. The V gene end was trimmed by 6 bases and the J gene end by 9 bases; junction bases not matched to a gene: 13. Germline assignment: CDR1 MDHEN and CDR2 SYDVKM. The CDR3 has 14 residues. The CDR3 region has the DNA TGTGCCAGCAGACGACCTGACAGGGAACGGGCCCAGTACTTC. It specifies CASRRPDRERAQYF. Variable domain in full (rest from reference TRBV28 and TRBJ2-5): DVKVTQSSRYLVKRTGEKVFLECVQDMDHENMFWYRQDPGLGLRLIYFSYDVKMKEKGDIPEGYSVSREKKERFSLILESASTNQTSMYLCASRRPDRERAQYFGPGTRLLVL.

This clonotype was found many times. V is TRBV28 and J is TRBJ2-1, with a weak D call TRBD2 (6 bases). The CDR3 covers 17 residues. V was shortened by 3 bases and J by 0 bases, with 15 bases between the two germline ends. The germline V gene encodes CDR1 MDHEN and CDR2 SYDVKM. In DNA form, the CDR3 reads TGTGCCAGCAGTTTTACCACGGGAGTTGGCTCCTACAATGAGCAGTTCTTC. This gives the protein CASSFTTGVGSYNEQFF.

J is TRBJ1-6 and V is TRBV5-8; the match to TRBD1 covers 8 bases. The V segment lost 4 bases and the J segment 5 bases; nucleotides outside the gene matches: 2. The CDR3 has 14 residues. CDR1 and CDR2 (germline): SGHTS, YDEGEE. The CDR3 region is CASSPDRDNSPLHF. In nucleotides, the CDR3 is TGTGCCAGCAGCCCGGACAGGGATAATTCACCCCTCCACTTT. The full variable domain, its missing parts supplied by reference TRBV5-8 and TRBJ1-6, is EAGVTQSPTHLIKTRGQQATLRCSPISGHTSVYWYQQALGLGLQFLLWYDEGEERNRGNFPPRFSGRQFPNYSSELNVNALELEDSALYLCASSPDRDNSPLHFGNGTRLTVT.

This clonotype appeared once. The chain combines TRBV20-1 with TRBJ2-4; weak D call: TRBD1 (5 bases). Germline lookup yields CDR1 DFQATT and CDR2 SNEGSKA (reference sequence). The CDR3 has 13 residues. V lost 3 bases, J lost 0 bases, and 6 bases lay in between. In DNA, the CDR3 is TGCAGTGCTAGGACAGAAGCCAAAAACATTCAGTACTTC. Translation: CSARTEAKNIQYF.